This T cell receptor beta chain appears in the sequencing data of a study of T-cell memory formation after mild COVID-19 (dated by TCRdb to the early 2020s). For the wider study: Most TCR sequence clusters were specific to one of the two donors. The cohort was made up of two young adult volunteers, one female and one male, who were previously healthy. Longitudinal TCRalpha and TCRbeta repertoire sequencing tracked T-cell clones expanding and contracting after mild COVID-19 in two donors.

V and J are truncated by 3 bases and 6 bases respectively, leaving an intervening sequence of 16 bases. Reading the germline V gene (reference sequence) gives CDR1 SGHAT and CDR2 FQDESV. Including the terminal cysteine and phenylalanine, the CDR3 comprises 15 residues. Just CDR3 DNA is preserved here, 45 bases in frame from base 1. Instrument on record: Illumina NovaSeq 6000. cDNA libraries for TCRalpha and TCRbeta were prepared by 5'RACE using constant-segment primers, with sample barcodes and unique molecular identifiers added. RNA was extracted from every sample with Trizol reagent. Libraries were amplified in two PCR steps, with a second sample barcode and Illumina TruSeq adapters added in the second step. The libraries were sequenced on an Illumina NovaSeq using 2 x 150 bp paired-end reads. As for the authors' bioinformatics: Demultiplexing of reads and collapsing into UMI-guided consensus sequences were performed with migec v1.2.7. Using mixcr v2.1.11, the UMI consensuses were aligned to TRA and TRB V and J templates and assembled into clonotypes. A clonotype was counted as expanded or contracted only when both edgeR and NoisET called the clonotype significant, with the noise models trained on biological replicates. For edgeR calls, the cutoffs were a false discovery rate-adjusted p below 0.01 and a log2 fold-change threshold of 1. As an exploratory analysis of dynamics, max-normalized trajectories of the 1000 most abundant clonotypes were examined with PCA combined with hierarchical clustering. Each responding clone was given a CD4 or CD8 phenotype based on the CD4+ and CD8+ repertoires, which had been sequenced separately. TCRdb took the public reads, trimmed them with fastp at Q25, ran MiXCR for clone calling and kept in-frame beta chains. Every distinct CDR3 protein forms one entry, paired with its most common genes and DNA. The V and J calls follow TCRdb's processing rather than the paper's. This sample lists over 12,000 distinct CDR3 sequences; about 21% were detected once. The top ten hold around half of the sample.

What the work shows at the level of the full study, not this receptor alone: Contracting CD4+ clones were found mainly in CM and EM memory subsets, while CD8+ clones were enriched in EMRA. Balanced CD4/CD8 phenotypes were observed for clones contracting from day 15 to 85, whereas a bias towards CD4+ was observed for a second wave of clones expanding from day 15 to 37. Some responding clones were detected in pre-infection memory, which suggested that pre-existing cross-reactive memory T cells had joined the SARS-CoV-2 response. SARS-CoV-2 specificity of the second-wave clones peaking on day 37 was not confirmed. The study covered only a couple of mild cases, and larger cohorts including severe cases with pre-infection samples were considered necessary.

Ficoll-Paque density gradient centrifugation was used to isolate PBMCs. To note about this clonotype: Its antigen is currently not known. No base-level quality is on record; no much larger clone is a single base apart.

Material: PBMCs or a T cell subset sorted from them (not recorded which). This receptor chain uses TRBV11-1 and TRBJ2-3; TRBD1 is a weak D gene call, 5 bases matching. The clonotype comes from an adult woman who had mild COVID-19 (a few samples of this study predate the infection). The sample titles of this study are shuffled in the database, so cell type and time point are left out; the donor was told from shared clones. The DNA sequence reads TGTGCCAGCAGCTTTAACGGCGGTGCAGGGGATACGCAGTATTTT. Its protein reads: CASSFNGGAGDTQYF.